This T cell receptor beta chain appears in the sequencing data of a study of beta chain features in type 1 diabetes. General study points: Sequencing used cDNA, and cells with high TCR expression could therefore be over-represented. Fewer junction insertions and more nucleotide deletions appeared in type 1 diabetes patients.

V lost 10 bases to trimming and J lost 7 bases; unmatched junction nucleotides: 12. The CDR3 covers 15 residues. Germline values: CDR1 MNHNS, CDR2 SASEGT. Staining for CD45RO/CCR7/CD25/CD127/CD95/CD27 allowed sorting of CD4+ naive, central memory, regulatory and stem cell-like memory cells. This clone turned up a few times. The antigen is not known. The authors reverse transcribed all of the isolated RNA, so sequencing captured expressed TCRB transcripts. Data came from immunoSEQ multiplex PCR; TCRdb stores just in-frame clones and leaves some out. The table shows roughly 180,000 clones, with approximately 13% occurring only once.

The chain links TRBV6-1 to TRBJ2-1, with 11 positions matching TRBD2. Sequencing was carried out using central memory CD4+ T cells from blood. This clonotype was sampled from a woman aged 18-35 years in good health. CDR3 in amino acids: CAMNSGTSGTNEQFF. The CDR3 DNA sequence: TGTGCCATGAATTCCGGGACTAGCGGTACGAATGAGCAGTTCTTC.